Below are 10 T cell receptor beta chains sequenced from a single sample in a study of vaccination and CD4 T cells after COVID-19. An Oncomine TCR Beta short-read assay was used to sequence the DNA from cultured CD4+ T cells. TCRdb re-analysed the PCR reads in MiXCR, keeping a single row per CDR3 protein. The data show 13,000 or so distinct CDR3 sequences, under 80% seen once. Their recognized antigens are unknown. Treatment in this sample: roughly 10-day PBMC culture with coronavirus spike peptide pools or control peptides (ViraFEST assay). Source material: CD4+ T cells from blood, cultured in vitro. The source is a human donor who had recovered from COVID-19.

This chain joins TRBV10-3 and TRBJ1-1, with D unresolved. V was pared by 1 base and J by 5 bases, with 8 bases between. Germline assignment: CDR1 ENHRY and CDR2 SYGVKD. The CDR3 loop spans 13 amino acids. The CDR3 DNA is TGTGCCATCAGTGAGTTTATGGGGACTGAAGCTTTCTTT. As protein: CAISEFMGTEAFF.

This rearrangement joins TRBV7-6 to TRBJ1-2, with a tentative D call TRBD1 (6 bases). Germline assignment: CDR1 SGHVS and CDR2 FNYEAQ. This CDR3 contains 15 residues. The V end lost 4 bases, the J end lost 7 bases, and 19 bases lay between the germline ends. Written as DNA, the CDR3 is TGTGCCAGCAGCTCGATATTAGGGGGTCCGGGTGGCTACACCTTC. It translates to CASSSILGGPGGYTF. The full variable domain, with the rest looked up from reference TRBV7-6 and TRBJ1-2, is GAGVSQSPRYKVTKRGQDVALRCDPISGHVSLYWYRQALGQGPEFLTYFNYEAQQDKSGLPNDRFSAERPEGSISTLTIQRTEQRDSAMYRCASSSILGGPGGYTFGSGTRLTVV.

The CDR3 is CSARVQGTNYGYTF. The CDR3 bases are TGCAGTGCTAGAGTTCAGGGTACGAACTATGGCTACACCTTC. The gene calls are TRBV20-1 and TRBJ1-2, with D perhaps TRBD1 (5 bases). Germline-derived CDR1 and CDR2 are DFQATT and SNEGSKA (reference sequence). V lost 1 base and J lost 2, with 11 bases in between. This CDR3 is 14 amino acids long.

In its sample, this clonotype is large. The chain couples TRBV29-1 to TRBJ1-1; TRBD1 agrees at 8 bases. CDR3 length equals 12 residues. Germline loops: CDR1 SQVTM, CDR2 ANQGSEA. J lost 1 base, V lost 6 bases, and 1 base had no gene match. DNA for the CDR3: TGCAGCGTCGACAGGGGGAACACTGAAGCTTTCTTT. Translation gives CSVDRGNTEAFF.

This clonotype turned up a few times. For the CDR3, the DNA is TGTGCCAGCAGCTCAACCCAGGGACGAGCTTTCTTT. Amino acid sequence: CASSSTQGRAFF. This chain connects TRBV7-2 to TRBJ1-1; the D gene is possibly TRBD1 (5 bases). The V end was cut by 4 bases, the J end by 10 bases, with 13 bases between. The CDR3 spans 12 residues. In germline, CDR1 is SGHTA, CDR2 FQGNSA.

This clonotype was detected only a few times. This chain connects TRBV7-2 to TRBJ2-3, with D uncertain. Trimming cost V 2 bases and J 0 bases, with 0 bases left between them. CDR3 size: 12 residues. Germline CDR1 reads SGHTA; CDR2 reads FQGNSA. The CDR3 DNA follows: TGTGCCAGCAGCTTAAGCACAGATACGCAGTATTTT. Its protein is CASSLSTDTQYF.

This clonotype has just a few counts. This sequence joins TRBV6-2 or TRBV6-3 and TRBJ1-5; D is perhaps TRBD1 (6 bases). This CDR3 region has 15 residues. The V gene's germline CDR1 is MNHEY and CDR2 SVGEGT. V gave up 5 bases and J gave up 7 bases, with 18 bases separating them. CDR3 in amino acids: CASSLTGQGGQPQHF. The CDR3 DNA sequence: TGTGCCAGCAGTCTTACGGGCCAAGGGGGGCAGCCCCAGCATTTT.

Notes on this clonotype: A read error may account for a junction end that differs from germline. The V call is TRBV7-3, the J call TRBJ2-3; D is uncertain. CDR3 size: 15 residues. Germline CDR1 and CDR2: SGHTA and FQGTGA. CDR3 sequence: CANSQRLQGTDTQYF. In nucleotides, the CDR3 is TGTGCCAACAGCCAAAGGTTGCAGGGCACAGATACGCAGTATTTT.

V is TRBV6-4 and J is TRBJ2-7; 13 bases match TRBD2. Losses at the gene ends were 7 bases for V and 5 bases for J; bases not matched to a gene: 11. The CDR3 has 16 residues. The germline V gene encodes CDR1 MRHNA and CDR2 SNTAGT. The chain's CDR3 is CASTTLLAGGPNEQYF. The CDR3 DNA reads as TGTGCCAGCACCACCTTACTAGCGGGAGGGCCAAACGAGCAGTACTTC.

This chain links TRBV12-3 or TRBV12-4 with TRBJ2-3, with TRBD2 as a possible D gene (6 bases). V was trimmed by 5 bases and J by 4 bases, leaving 19 bases between them. The CDR3 sequence is 16 residues long. The DNA of the CDR3 is TGTGCCAGCAGTCCCTACACTAGCTCTGGCCCAGATACGCAGTATTTT. As protein: CASSPYTSSGPDTQYF.